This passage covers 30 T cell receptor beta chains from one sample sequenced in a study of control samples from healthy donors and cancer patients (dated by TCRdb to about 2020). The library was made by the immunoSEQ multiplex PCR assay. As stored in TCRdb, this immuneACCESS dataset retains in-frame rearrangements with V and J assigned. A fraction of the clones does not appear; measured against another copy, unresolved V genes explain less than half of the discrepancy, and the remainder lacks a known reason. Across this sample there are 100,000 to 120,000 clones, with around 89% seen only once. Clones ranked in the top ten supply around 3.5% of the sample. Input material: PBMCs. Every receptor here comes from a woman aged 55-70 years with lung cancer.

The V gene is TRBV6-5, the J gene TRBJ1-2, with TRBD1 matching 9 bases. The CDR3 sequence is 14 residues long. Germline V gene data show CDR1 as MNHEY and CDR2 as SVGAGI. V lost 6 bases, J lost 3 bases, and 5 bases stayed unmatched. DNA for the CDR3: TGTGCCAGCAGCGGACAGGGGACCCACTATGGCTACACCTTC. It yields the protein CASSGQGTHYGYTF.

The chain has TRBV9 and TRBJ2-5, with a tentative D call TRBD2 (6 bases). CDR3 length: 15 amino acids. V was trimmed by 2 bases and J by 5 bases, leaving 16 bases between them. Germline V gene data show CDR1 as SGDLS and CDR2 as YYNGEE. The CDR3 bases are TGTGCCAGCAGCGTCGGCACGGGGGATGTGGAGACCCAGTACTTC. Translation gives CASSVGTGDVETQYF.

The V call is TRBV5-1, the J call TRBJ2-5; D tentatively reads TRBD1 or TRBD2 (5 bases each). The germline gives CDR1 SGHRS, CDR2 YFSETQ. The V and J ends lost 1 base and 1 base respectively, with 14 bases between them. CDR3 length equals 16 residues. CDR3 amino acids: CASSLRSGPTQETQYF. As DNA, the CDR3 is TGCGCCAGCAGCTTGCGTTCGGGACCGACCCAAGAGACCCAGTACTTC.

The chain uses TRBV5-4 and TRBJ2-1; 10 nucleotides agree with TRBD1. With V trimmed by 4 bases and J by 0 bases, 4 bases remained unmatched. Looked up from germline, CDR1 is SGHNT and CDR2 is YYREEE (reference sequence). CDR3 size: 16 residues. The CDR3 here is CASSDRTGGSYNEQFF. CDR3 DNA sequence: TGTGCCAGCAGCGACCGGACAGGGGGCTCCTACAATGAGCAGTTCTTC.

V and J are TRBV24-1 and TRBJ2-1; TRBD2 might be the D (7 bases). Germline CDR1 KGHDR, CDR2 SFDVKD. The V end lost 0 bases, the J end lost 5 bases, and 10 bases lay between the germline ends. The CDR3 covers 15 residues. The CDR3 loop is CATSDLNGGHNEQFF. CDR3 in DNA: TGTGCCACCAGTGATTTGAACGGGGGGCACAATGAGCAGTTCTTC.

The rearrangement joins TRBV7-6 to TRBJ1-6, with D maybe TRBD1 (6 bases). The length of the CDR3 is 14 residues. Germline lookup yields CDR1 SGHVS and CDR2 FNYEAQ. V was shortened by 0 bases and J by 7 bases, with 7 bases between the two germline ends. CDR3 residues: CASSLAGQNSPLHF. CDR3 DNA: TGTGCCAGCAGCTTAGCGGGACAAAATTCACCCCTCCACTTT.

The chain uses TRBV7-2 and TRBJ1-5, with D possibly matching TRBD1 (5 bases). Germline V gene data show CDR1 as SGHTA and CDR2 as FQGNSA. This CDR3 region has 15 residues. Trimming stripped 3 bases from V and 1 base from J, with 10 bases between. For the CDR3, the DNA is TGTGCCAGCAGCTTCTGGGGGGGGAGCAATCAGCCCCAGCATTTT. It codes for CASSFWGGSNQPQHF.

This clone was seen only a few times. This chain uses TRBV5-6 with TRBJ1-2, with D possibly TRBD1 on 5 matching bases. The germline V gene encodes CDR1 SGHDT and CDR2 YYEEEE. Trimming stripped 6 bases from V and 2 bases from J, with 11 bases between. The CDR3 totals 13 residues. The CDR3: CASTPDTNYGYTF. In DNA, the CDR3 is TGTGCCAGCACTCCGGACACAAACTATGGCTACACCTTC.

CDR3 amino acids: CSVQAGTNEKLFF. The CDR3 DNA follows: TGCAGCGTTCAGGCAGGGACTAATGAAAAACTGTTTTTT. The V and J genes are TRBV29-1 and TRBJ1-4; weak D call: TRBD1 (5 bases). The CDR3 totals 13 residues. CDR1 SQVTM and CDR2 ANQGSEA come from the germline V gene. V was cut by 5 bases and J by 2 bases, with 9 bases left in between.

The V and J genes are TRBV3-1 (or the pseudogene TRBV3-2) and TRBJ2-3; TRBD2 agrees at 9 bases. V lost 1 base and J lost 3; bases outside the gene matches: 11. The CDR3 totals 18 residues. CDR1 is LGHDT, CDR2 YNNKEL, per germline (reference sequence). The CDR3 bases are TGTGCCAGCAGCCAAGTTCGGTTTAGCGGGAGTGGGACAGATACGCAGTATTTT. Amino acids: CASSQVRFSGSGTDTQYF.

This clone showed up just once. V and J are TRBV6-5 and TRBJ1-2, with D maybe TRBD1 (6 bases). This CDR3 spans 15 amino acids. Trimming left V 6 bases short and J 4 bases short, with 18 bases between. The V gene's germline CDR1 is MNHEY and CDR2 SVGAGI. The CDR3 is CASRADRQRFYGYTF. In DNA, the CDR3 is TGTGCCAGCAGAGCAGACAGGCAAAGGTTCTATGGCTACACCTTC.

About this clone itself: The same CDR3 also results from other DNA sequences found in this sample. CDR3 in DNA: TGTGCCACCAGTGATTTTGGGGGGAGCACAGATACGCAGTATTTT. Protein product: CATSDFGGSTDTQYF. The chain carries TRBV24-1 and TRBJ2-3; D may be TRBD2 (6 bases). V lost 1 base and J 0 bases, leaving 7 bases between the germline ends. CDR3 length: 15 residues. Germline lookup yields CDR1 KGHDR and CDR2 SFDVKD.

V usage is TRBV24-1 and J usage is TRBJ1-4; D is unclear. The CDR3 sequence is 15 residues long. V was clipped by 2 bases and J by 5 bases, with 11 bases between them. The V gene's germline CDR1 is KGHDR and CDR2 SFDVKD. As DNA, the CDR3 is TGTGCCACCAGTGATTCGGTTTACGAGAATGAAAAACTGTTTTTT. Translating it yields CATSDSVYENEKLFF.

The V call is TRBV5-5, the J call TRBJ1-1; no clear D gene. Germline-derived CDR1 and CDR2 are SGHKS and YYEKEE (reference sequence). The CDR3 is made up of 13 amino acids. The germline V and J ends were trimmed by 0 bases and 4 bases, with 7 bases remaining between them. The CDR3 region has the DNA TGTGCCAGCAGCTTGGAGGATATCACTGAAGCTTTCTTT. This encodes CASSLEDITEAFF.

Written as DNA, the CDR3 is TGCGCCAGCAGCCAAGGACAGGGGGCTACCAAAAACATTCAGTACTTC. It translates to CASSQGQGATKNIQYF. The chain combines TRBV4-1 with TRBJ2-4; 10 bases align to TRBD1. CDR1 is MGHRA and CDR2 is YSYEKL in the germline V gene. The CDR3 extends over 16 amino acids. J gave up 2 bases and V 1 base, and 2 bases lay outside the gene matches.

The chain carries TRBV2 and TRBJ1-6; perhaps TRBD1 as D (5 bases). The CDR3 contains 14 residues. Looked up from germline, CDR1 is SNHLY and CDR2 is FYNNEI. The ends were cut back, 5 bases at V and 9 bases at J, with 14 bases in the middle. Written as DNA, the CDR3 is TGTGCCAGCAGTATATGGCAGGGCGGTTCACCCCTCCACTTT. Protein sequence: CASSIWQGGSPLHF.

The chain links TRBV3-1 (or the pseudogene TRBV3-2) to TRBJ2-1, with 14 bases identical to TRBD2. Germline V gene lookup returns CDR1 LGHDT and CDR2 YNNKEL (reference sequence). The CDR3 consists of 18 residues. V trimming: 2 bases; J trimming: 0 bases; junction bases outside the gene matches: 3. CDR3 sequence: CASSQRTSGGHSYNEQFF. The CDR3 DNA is TGTGCCAGCAGCCAAAGGACTAGCGGGGGGCACTCCTACAATGAGCAGTTCTTC.

The CDR3 region is CASSGRTSGGIQETQYF. Written as DNA, the CDR3 is TGTGCCAGTAGTGGGCGGACTAGCGGGGGGATTCAAGAGACCCAGTACTTC. The chain couples TRBV19 to TRBJ2-5; 14 nucleotides align to TRBD2. The germline gives CDR1 LNHDA, CDR2 SQIVND (reference sequence). The CDR3 is made up of 17 amino acids. Germline trimming cut 5 bases from V and 2 bases from J; bases unmatched to any gene: 7.

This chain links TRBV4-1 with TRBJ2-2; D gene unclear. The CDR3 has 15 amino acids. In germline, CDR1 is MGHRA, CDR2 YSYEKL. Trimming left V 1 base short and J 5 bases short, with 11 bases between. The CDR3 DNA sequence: TGCGCCAGCAGCCAAGTATCCTTAGGAACCGGGGAGCTGTTTTTT. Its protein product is CASSQVSLGTGELFF.

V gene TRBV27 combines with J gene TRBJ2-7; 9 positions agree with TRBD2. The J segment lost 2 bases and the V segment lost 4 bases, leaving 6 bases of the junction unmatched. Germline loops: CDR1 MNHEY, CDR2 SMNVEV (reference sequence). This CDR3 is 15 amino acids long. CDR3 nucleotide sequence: TGTGCCAGCAGTTCCACTAGCGGGTCTACCTACGAGCAGTACTTC. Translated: CASSSTSGSTYEQYF.

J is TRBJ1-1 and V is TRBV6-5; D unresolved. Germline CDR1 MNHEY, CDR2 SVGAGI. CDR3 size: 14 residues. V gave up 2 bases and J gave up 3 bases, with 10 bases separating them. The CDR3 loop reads CASSYRRSDTEAFF. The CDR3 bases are TGTGCCAGCAGTTACCGCAGGAGCGACACTGAAGCTTTCTTT.

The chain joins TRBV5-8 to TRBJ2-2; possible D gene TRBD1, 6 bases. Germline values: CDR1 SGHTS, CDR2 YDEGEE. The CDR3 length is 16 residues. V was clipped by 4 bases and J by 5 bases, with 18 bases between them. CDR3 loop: CASSPRRLQGTGELFF. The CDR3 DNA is TGTGCCAGCAGCCCACGACGCCTACAGGGAACCGGGGAGCTGTTTTTT. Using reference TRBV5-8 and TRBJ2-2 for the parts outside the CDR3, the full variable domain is EAGVTQSPTHLIKTRGQQATLRCSPISGHTSVYWYQQALGLGLQFLLWYDEGEERNRGNFPPRFSGRQFPNYSSELNVNALELEDSALYLCASSPRRLQGTGELFFGEGSRLTVL.

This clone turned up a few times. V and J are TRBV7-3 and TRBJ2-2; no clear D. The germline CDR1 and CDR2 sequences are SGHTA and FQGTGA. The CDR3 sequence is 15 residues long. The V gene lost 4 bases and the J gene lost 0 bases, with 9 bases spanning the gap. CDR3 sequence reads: CASSSLGSNTGELFF. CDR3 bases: TGTGCCAGCAGCTCTCTAGGGTCGAACACCGGGGAGCTGTTTTTT.

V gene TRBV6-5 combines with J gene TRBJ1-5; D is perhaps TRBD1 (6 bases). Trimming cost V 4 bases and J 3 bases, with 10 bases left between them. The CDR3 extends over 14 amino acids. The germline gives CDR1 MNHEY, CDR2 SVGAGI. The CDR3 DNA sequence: TGTGCCAGCAGTTTCGGACAGTTCAATCAGCCCCAGCATTTT. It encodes CASSFGQFNQPQHF.

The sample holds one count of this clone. The CDR3 loop is CASSSGGRTSEQFF. CDR3 DNA sequence: TGTGCCAGCAGTAGCGGGGGGAGAACAAGTGAGCAGTTCTTC. The chain employs TRBV9 and TRBJ2-1; the match to TRBD2 covers 10 bases. J was trimmed by 9 bases and V by 5 bases; bases with no gene match: 8. The CDR3 spans 14 residues. From germline, CDR1 is SGDLS and CDR2 YYNGEE.

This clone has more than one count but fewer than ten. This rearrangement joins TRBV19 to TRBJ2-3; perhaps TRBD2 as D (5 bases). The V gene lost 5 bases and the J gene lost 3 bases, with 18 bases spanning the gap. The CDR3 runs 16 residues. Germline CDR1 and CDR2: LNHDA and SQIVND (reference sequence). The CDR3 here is CASSFGREGLTDTQYF. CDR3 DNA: TGTGCCAGTAGTTTTGGCCGCGAGGGCCTGACAGATACGCAGTATTTT.

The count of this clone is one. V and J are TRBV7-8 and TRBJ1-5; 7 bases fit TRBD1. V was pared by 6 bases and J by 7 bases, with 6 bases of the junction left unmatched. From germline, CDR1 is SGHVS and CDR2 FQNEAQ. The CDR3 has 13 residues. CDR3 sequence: CASSYDRDQPQHF. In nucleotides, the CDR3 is TGTGCCAGCAGTTACGACAGGGACCAGCCCCAGCATTTT.

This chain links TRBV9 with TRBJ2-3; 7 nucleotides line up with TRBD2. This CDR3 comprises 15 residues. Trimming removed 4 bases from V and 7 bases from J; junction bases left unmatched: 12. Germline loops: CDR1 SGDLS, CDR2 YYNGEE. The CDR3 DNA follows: TGTGCCAGCAGCAGACGCCTTAGCGGGTTCAATACGCAGTATTTT. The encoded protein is CASSRRLSGFNTQYF.

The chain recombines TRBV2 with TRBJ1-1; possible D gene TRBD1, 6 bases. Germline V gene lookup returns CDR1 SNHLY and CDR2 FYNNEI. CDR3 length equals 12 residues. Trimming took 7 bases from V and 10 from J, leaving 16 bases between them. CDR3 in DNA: TGTGCCAGCACTCGGGGGGGCATAAGAGCTTTCTTT. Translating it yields CASTRGGIRAFF. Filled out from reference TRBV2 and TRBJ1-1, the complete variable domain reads EPEVTQTPSHQVTQMGQEVILRCVPISNHLYFYWYRQILGQKVEFLVSFYNNEISEKSEIFDDQFSVERPDGSNFTLKIRSTKLEDSAMYFCASTRGGIRAFFGQGTRLTVV.

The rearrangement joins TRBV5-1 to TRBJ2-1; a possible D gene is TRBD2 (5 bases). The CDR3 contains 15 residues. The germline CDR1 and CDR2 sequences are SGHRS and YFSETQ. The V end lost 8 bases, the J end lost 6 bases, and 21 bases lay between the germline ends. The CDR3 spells CASTLRDRRGNEQFF. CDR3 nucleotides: TGCGCCAGTACCCTCCGGGATCGCCGTGGCAATGAGCAGTTCTTC. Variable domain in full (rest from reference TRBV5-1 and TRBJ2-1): KAGVTQTPRYLIKTRGQQVTLSCSPISGHRSVSWYQQTPGQGLQFLFEYFSETQRNKGNFPGRFSGRQFSNSRSEMNVSTLELGDSALYLCASTLRDRRGNEQFFGPGTRLTVL.